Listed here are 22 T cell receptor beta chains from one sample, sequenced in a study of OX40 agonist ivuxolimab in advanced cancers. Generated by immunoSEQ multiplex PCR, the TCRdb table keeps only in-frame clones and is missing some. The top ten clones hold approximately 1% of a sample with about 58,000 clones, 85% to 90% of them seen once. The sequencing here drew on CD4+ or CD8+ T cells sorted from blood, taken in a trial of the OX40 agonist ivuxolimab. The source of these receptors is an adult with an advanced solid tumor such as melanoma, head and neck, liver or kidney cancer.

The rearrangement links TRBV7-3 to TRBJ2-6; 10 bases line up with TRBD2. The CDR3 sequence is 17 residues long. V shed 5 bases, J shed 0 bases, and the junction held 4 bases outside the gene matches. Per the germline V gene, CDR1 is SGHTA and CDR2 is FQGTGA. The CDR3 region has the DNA TGTGCCAGCAGCCTTAGCGGGGGGATCTCTGGGGCCAACGTCCTGACTTTC. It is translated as CASSLSGGISGANVLTF.

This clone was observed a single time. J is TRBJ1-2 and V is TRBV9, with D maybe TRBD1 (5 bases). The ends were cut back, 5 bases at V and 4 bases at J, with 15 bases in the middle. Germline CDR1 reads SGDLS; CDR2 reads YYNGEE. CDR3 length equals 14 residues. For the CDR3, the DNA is TGTGCCAGCAGGGATGACAGAGGGCCCTATGGCTACACCTTC. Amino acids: CASRDDRGPYGYTF.

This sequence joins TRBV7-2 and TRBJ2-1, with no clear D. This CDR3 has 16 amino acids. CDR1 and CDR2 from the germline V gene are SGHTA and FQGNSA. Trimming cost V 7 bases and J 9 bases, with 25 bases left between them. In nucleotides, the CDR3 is TGTGCCAGCATCCGGACCAGCAGCCCCCAGTTAGGTGAGCAGTTCTTC. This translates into CASIRTSSPQLGEQFF.

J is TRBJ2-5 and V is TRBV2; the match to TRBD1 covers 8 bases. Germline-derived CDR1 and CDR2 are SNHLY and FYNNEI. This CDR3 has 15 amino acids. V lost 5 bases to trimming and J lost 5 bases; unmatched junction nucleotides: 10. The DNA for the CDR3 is TGTGCCAGCAGTCCAGGACAGGGCAGTGGCGAGACCCAGTACTTC. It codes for CASSPGQGSGETQYF.

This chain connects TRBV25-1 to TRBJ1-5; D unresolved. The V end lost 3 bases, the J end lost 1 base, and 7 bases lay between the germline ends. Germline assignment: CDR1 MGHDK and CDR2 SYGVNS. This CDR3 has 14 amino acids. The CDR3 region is CASSDSGSNQPQHF. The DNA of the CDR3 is TGTGCCAGCAGTGACTCCGGCAGCAATCAGCCCCAGCATTTT.

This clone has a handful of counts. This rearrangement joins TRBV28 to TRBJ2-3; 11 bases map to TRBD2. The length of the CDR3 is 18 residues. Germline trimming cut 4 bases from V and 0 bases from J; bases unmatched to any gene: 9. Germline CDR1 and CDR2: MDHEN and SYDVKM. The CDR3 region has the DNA TGTGCCAGCAGTTCCTTTACCGGGACTAGCGGAAGCACAGATACGCAGTATTTT. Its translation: CASSSFTGTSGSTDTQYF. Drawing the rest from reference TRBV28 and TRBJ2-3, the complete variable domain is DVKVTQSSRYLVKRTGEKVFLECVQDMDHENMFWYRQDPGLGLRLIYFSYDVKMKEKGDIPEGYSVSREKKERFSLILESASTNQTSMYLCASSSFTGTSGSTDTQYFGPGTRLTVL.

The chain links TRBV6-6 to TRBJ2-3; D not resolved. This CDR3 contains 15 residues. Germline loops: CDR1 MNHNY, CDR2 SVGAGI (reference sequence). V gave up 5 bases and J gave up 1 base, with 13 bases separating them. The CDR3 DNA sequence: TGTGCCAGCAGTCCCGGTAGTGTAGGCACAGATACGCAGTATTTT. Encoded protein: CASSPGSVGTDTQYF.

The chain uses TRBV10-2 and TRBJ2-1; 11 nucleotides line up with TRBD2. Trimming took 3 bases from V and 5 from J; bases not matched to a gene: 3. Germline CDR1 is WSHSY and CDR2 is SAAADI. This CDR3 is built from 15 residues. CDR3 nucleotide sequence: TGCGCCAGCAGTGACAGACTAGCGGGGAACAATGAGCAGTTCTTC. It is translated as CASSDRLAGNNEQFF.

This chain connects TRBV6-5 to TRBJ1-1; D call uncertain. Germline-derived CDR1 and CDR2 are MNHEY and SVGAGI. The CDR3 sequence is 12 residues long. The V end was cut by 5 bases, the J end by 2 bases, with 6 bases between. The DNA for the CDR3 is TGTGCCAGCAGTAACAGCAACACTGAAGCTTTCTTT. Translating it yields CASSNSNTEAFF.

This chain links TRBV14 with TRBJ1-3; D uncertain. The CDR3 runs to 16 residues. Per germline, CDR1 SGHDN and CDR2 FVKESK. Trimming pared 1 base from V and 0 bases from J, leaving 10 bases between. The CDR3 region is CASSQVRPFSGNTIYF. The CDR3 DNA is TGTGCCAGCAGCCAAGTAAGGCCTTTCTCTGGAAACACCATATATTTT.

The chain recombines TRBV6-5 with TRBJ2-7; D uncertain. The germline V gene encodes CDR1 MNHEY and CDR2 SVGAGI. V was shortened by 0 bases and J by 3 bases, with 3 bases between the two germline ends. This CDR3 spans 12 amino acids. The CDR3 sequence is CASSYSSYEQYF. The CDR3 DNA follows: TGTGCCAGCAGTTACTCCAGCTACGAGCAGTACTTC.

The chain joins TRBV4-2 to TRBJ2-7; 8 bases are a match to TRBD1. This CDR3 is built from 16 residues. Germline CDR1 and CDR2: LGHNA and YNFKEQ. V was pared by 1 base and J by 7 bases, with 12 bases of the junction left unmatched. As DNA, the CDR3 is TGTGCCAGCAGCCAAGGGCCCCCGGACAGGGCGGGAGAGCAGTACTTC. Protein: CASSQGPPDRAGEQYF.

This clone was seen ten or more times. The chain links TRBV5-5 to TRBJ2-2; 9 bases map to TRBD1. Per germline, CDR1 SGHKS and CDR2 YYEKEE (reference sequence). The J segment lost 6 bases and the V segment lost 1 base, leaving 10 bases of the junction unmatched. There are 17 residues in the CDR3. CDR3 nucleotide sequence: TGTGCCAGCAGCTTGATTTTTGGGACAGGGTCGTCCGGGGAGCTGTTTTTT. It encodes CASSLIFGTGSSGELFF.

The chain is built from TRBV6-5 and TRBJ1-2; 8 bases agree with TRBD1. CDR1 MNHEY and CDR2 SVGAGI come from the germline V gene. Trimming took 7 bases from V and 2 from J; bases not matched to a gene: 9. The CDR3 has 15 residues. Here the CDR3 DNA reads TGTGCCAGCACCGGCAGGGGGCGAGGAAACTATGGCTACACCTTC. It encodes CASTGRGRGNYGYTF.

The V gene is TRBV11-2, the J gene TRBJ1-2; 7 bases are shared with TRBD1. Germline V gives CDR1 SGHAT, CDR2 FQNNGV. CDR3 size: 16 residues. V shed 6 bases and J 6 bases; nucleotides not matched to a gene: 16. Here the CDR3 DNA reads TGTGCCAGCAGTAGACAGGGCCCCGCCAACTACAATGGCTACACCTTC. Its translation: CASSRQGPANYNGYTF.

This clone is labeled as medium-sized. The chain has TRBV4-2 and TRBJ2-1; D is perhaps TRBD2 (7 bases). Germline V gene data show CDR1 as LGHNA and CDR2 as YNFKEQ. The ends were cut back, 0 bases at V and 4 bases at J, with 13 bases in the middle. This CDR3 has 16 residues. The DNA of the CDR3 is TGTGCCAGCAGCCAAGATCTGGGGAGGGGGTACAATGAGCAGTTCTTC. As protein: CASSQDLGRGYNEQFF.

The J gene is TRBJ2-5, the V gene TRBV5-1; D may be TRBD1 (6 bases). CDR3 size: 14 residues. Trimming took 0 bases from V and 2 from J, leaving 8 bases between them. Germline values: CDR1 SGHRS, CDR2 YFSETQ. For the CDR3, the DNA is TGCGCCAGCAGCTTGGTTCAGGGGCAAGAGACCCAGTACTTC. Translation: CASSLVQGQETQYF.

The CDR3 reads CASSDGPEAFF. Written as DNA, the CDR3 is TGTGCCAGCAGCGACGGACCTGAAGCTTTCTTT. The chain joins TRBV7-8 to TRBJ1-1; D call uncertain. The ends were cut back, 5 bases at V and 6 bases at J, with 7 bases in the middle. The CDR3 has 11 amino acids. CDR1 and CDR2 (germline): SGHVS, FQNEAQ.

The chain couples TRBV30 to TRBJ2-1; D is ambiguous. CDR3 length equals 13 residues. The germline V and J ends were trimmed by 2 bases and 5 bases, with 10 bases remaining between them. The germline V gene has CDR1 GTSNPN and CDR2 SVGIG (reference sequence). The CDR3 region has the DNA TGTGCCTGGAGTACTCAAAACAACAATGAGCAGTTCTTC. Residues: CAWSTQNNNEQFF.

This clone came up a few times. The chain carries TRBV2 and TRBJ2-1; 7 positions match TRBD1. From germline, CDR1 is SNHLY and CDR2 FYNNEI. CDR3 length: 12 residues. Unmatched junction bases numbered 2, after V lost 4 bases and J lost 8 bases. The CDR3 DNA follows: TGTGCCAGCAGTGGACAGGGATATGAGCAGTTCTTC. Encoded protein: CASSGQGYEQFF. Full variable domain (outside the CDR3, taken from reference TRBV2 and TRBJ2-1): EPEVTQTPSHQVTQMGQEVILRCVPISNHLYFYWYRQILGQKVEFLVSFYNNEISEKSEIFDDQFSVERPDGSNFTLKIRSTKLEDSAMYFCASSGQGYEQFFGPGTRLTVL.

The chain's CDR3 is CASSAGTGRLYGYTF. CDR3 DNA: TGTGCCAGCAGTGCAGGGACAGGGCGACTCTATGGCTACACCTTC. V usage is TRBV6-5 and J usage is TRBJ1-2, with 9 bases fitting TRBD1. This CDR3 spans 15 amino acids. Germline assignment: CDR1 MNHEY and CDR2 SVGAGI. The V segment lost 5 bases and the J segment 4 bases; nucleotides outside the gene matches: 8.

CDR3 sequence reads: CASSSTRDRGVHGGELFF. The CDR3 bases are TGTGCCAGCAGCTCAACCCGGGACAGGGGAGTGCATGGCGGGGAGCTGTTTTTT. J is TRBJ2-2 and V is TRBV7-2; TRBD1 agrees at 10 bases. Per germline, CDR1 SGHTA and CDR2 FQGNSA. Unmatched junction bases numbered 15, after V lost 4 bases and J lost 7 bases. The CDR3 is 18 amino acids.